This T cell receptor beta chain emerged from a study of OX40 agonist ivuxolimab in advanced cancers. The wider study: Antecedent anti-PD-1, anti-PD-L1 or anti-CTLA-4 therapy was permissible, with roughly 36% having received some.

Patients were ruled out by autoimmune disease history or systemic immunosuppression. Drawing of blood for sampling happened at baseline, at cycle 4 day 1, and at cycle 7 day 1. Method: immunoSEQ multiplex PCR; TCRdb's copy keeps in-frame clones and lacks some. This table has about 61,000 clones, roughly 90% appearing once. Of note for this clone: Its antigen is not identified.

Germline CDR1 is SGHVS and CDR2 is FNYEAQ. The CDR3 has 15 residues. With 5 bases removed from V and 1 base from J, the gap between germline ends came to 13 bases. Overall study findings and caveats: The work left the antigen specificity of expanded peripheral T cells undetermined.

The rearrangement joins TRBV7-6 to TRBJ2-3, with D perhaps TRBD1 or TRBD2 (5 bases each). The input for sequencing was CD4+ or CD8+ T cells sorted from blood, taken in a trial of the OX40 agonist ivuxolimab. The TCR sequence derives from an adult with an advanced solid tumor such as melanoma, head and neck, liver or kidney cancer. CDR3 amino acids: CASSPRGAGTDTQYF. The CDR3 region has the DNA TGTGCCAGCAGCCCTAGGGGAGCGGGCACAGATACGCAGTATTTT.